Below are 17 T cell receptor beta chains sequenced from a single sample in a study of blood T cells in healthy people across ages. PCR was performed a second time for roughly 6 to 12 cycles using a sample-barcoded 5' primer and a J-beta primer mix. TCRdb itself ran the 5' RACE reads through MiXCR, one entry per CDR3 protein. This table holds 550,000 to 750,000 distinct CDR3 sequences, approximately 21% found once. The sequenced sample consisted of blood. The receptors derive from a man in his 70s in good health.

This clonotype was counted only a few times. The chain employs TRBV10-3 and TRBJ2-5, with TRBD2 identical over 15 bases. Matching the DNA end better, TRBJ2-7 makes the J call doubtful. The CDR3 contains 15 residues. CDR1 is ENHRY and CDR2 is SYGVKD in the germline V gene. The CDR3 bases are TGTGCCATCAGTGGGACTAGCGGGAGGGCCGACGAGCAGTACTTC. It specifies CAISGTSGRADEQYF.

In its sample, this clonotype was seen a few times. V is TRBV18 and J is TRBJ1-1, with 9 bases fitting TRBD1. CDR1 is KGHSH and CDR2 is LQKENI in the germline V gene. The CDR3 is 14 amino acids. With 4 bases clipped from V and 5 bases from J, the junction kept 5 bases outside the gene matches. The CDR3 nucleotides read TGTGCCAGCTCACTCCGGGACAGGGAGACTGAAGCTTTCTTT. This sequence encodes CASSLRDRETEAFF.

The rearrangement links TRBV4-3 to TRBJ1-2; no reliable D call. V was trimmed by 6 bases and J by 0 bases, leaving 17 bases between them. Germline lookup yields CDR1 LGHNA and CDR2 YSLEER. The CDR3 consists of 16 residues. The CDR3 region is CASSPELSLANYGYTF. CDR3 DNA: TGCGCCAGCAGTCCGGAGCTAAGCTTAGCTAACTATGGCTACACCTTC.

Many counts were recorded for this clonotype. The V gene is TRBV20-1, the J gene TRBJ2-5, with D maybe TRBD2 (6 bases). The CDR3 length is 13 residues. CDR1 is DFQATT, CDR2 SNEGSKA, per germline (reference sequence). V dropped 5 bases and J dropped 5 bases, with 15 bases sitting between them. CDR3 DNA sequence: TGCAGTGCTCCGCGGGCGGGACTTGAGACCCAGTACTTC. Translated: CSAPRAGLETQYF.

The chain employs TRBV20-1 and TRBJ2-5; 7 positions agree with TRBD2. J lost 6 bases, V lost 5 bases, and 9 bases had no gene match. The V gene's germline CDR1 is DFQATT and CDR2 SNEGSKA (reference sequence). CDR3 size: 13 residues. This CDR3 is CSAPQLLAKTQYF. CDR3 coding DNA: TGCAGTGCTCCTCAGCTACTAGCGAAGACCCAGTACTTC.

The chain employs TRBV27 and TRBJ2-4; weak D call: TRBD1 (6 bases). The CDR3 sequence is 17 residues long. Per germline, CDR1 MNHEY and CDR2 SMNVEV (reference sequence). V dropped 2 bases and J dropped 1 base, with 15 bases sitting between them. The DNA for the CDR3 is TGTGCCAGCAGTTTAATCGCCACAGGGCCGGCCAAAAACATTCAGTACTTC. Protein: CASSLIATGPAKNIQYF.

The chain recombines TRBV27 with TRBJ2-7; either TRBD1 or TRBD2 may supply D (5 bases each). V was cut by 4 bases and J by 7 bases, with 11 bases left in between. The CDR3 runs to 12 residues. Germline-derived CDR1 and CDR2 are MNHEY and SMNVEV (reference sequence). The CDR3 region is CASSWGTWEQYF. In DNA form, the CDR3 reads TGTGCCAGCAGTTGGGGGACCTGGGAGCAGTACTTC.

In this sample, this clonotype turned up a few times. Germline is not matched at one junction end, which may reflect a read error. The chain carries TRBV29-1 and TRBJ1-2; D is ambiguous. CDR3 size: 12 residues. Germline CDR1 reads SQVTM; CDR2 reads ANQGSEA. CDR3 in DNA: TGCGGCGTTGACGTGGGGTACTATGGCTACACCTTC. This sequence encodes CGVDVGYYGYTF.

This clonotype appeared a few times. J is TRBJ1-1 and V is TRBV9; D gene uncertain. V was pared by 0 bases and J by 3 bases, with 9 bases between. Germline loops: CDR1 SGDLS, CDR2 YYNGEE. The CDR3 consists of 14 residues. The CDR3 DNA is TGTGCCAGCAGCGTAGCTTGGGAGGACACTGAAGCTTTCTTT. Its protein is CASSVAWEDTEAFF.

Only a few counts were recorded for this clonotype. The chain couples TRBV29-1 to TRBJ2-3; 8 bases map to TRBD1. V lost 5 bases, J lost 5 bases, and 6 bases stayed unmatched. The CDR3 consists of 13 residues. Germline assignment: CDR1 SQVTM and CDR2 ANQGSEA. CDR3 nucleotide sequence: TGCAGCGTTATAGGACAGGGAGTAGATACGCAGTATTTT. It codes for CSVIGQGVDTQYF.

Only a few counts were recorded for this clonotype. This sequence joins TRBV12-3 or TRBV12-4 and TRBJ1-4; D gene ambiguous. This CDR3 contains 14 residues. The V gene lost 3 bases and the J gene lost 4 bases, with 9 bases spanning the gap. Written as DNA, the CDR3 is TGTGCCAGCAGTTTCTCCAGGATTAATGAAAAACTGTTTTTT. It yields the protein CASSFSRINEKLFF.

The sample holds a few counts of this clonotype. The genes are TRBV5-1 and TRBJ1-2; D is unresolved. The CDR3 contains 13 residues. The germline gives CDR1 SGHRS, CDR2 YFSETQ. Trimming left V 1 base short and J 2 bases short, with 6 bases between. CDR3 DNA sequence: TGCGCCAGCAGCTTGTCGGACAACTATGGCTACACCTTC. Protein product: CASSLSDNYGYTF.

This clonotype was observed a handful of times. The rearrangement uses TRBV3-1 and TRBJ1-3; D not resolved. This CDR3 is built from 15 residues. Germline assignment: CDR1 LGHDT and CDR2 YNNKEL (reference sequence). The germline V and J ends were trimmed by 1 base and 2 bases, with 9 bases remaining between them. CDR3: CASSQAVGAGNTIYF. CDR3 DNA: TGTGCCAGCAGCCAAGCGGTTGGGGCTGGAAACACCATATATTTT.

This clonotype was counted a few times. One junction end disagrees with the germline gene, perhaps due to a read error. The chain has TRBV27 and TRBJ2-5; no clear D. TRBJ2-7 matches the DNA end more closely, so the J call is doubtful. Germline CDR1 and CDR2: MNHEY and SMNVEV (reference sequence). The CDR3 has 14 residues. The CDR3: CAGSERILSYEQYF. Written as DNA, the CDR3 is TGTGCCGGCAGTGAACGGATTCTCTCCTACGAGCAGTACTTC.

The genes are TRBV4-1 and TRBJ2-6; maybe TRBD2 (6 bases). Germline V CDR1 and CDR2: MGHRA, YSYEKL. V was pared by 1 base and J by 0 bases, with 10 bases between. This CDR3 is 17 amino acids long. As DNA, the CDR3 is TGCGCCAGCAGCCAAGGGGAGGCCGACTCTGGGGCCAACGTCCTGACTTTC. Translating gives CASSQGEADSGANVLTF.

The chain is built from TRBV5-1 and TRBJ1-3; 8 bases are a match to TRBD1. With 2 bases clipped from V and 4 bases from J, the junction kept 5 bases outside the gene matches. Per germline, CDR1 SGHRS and CDR2 YFSETQ. The CDR3 loop spans 15 amino acids. In nucleotides, the CDR3 is TGCGCCAGCAGCTTACAGGGGGGAGCGGGAAACACCATATATTTT. Translation: CASSLQGGAGNTIYF.

The genes are TRBV4-1 and TRBJ2-7; 10 positions agree with TRBD1. Trimming cost V 5 bases and J 1 base; bases outside gene matches: 8. The CDR3 spans 16 residues. The germline CDR1 and CDR2 sequences are MGHRA and YSYEKL. Here the CDR3 reads CASSGRDRGMSYEQYF. For the CDR3, the DNA is TGCGCCAGCAGCGGCCGGGACAGGGGCATGTCCTACGAGCAGTACTTC.